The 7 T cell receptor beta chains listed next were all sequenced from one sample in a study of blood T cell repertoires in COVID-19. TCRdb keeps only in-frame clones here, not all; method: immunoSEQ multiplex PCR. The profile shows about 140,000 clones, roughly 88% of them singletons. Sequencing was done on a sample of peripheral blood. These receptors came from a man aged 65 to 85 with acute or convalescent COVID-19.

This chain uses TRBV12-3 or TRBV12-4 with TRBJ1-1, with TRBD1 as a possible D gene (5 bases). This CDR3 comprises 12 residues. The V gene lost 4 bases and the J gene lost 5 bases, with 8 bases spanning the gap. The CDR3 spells CASSSEGTEAFF. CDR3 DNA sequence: TGTGCCAGCAGTTCGGAGGGGACTGAAGCTTTCTTT.

CDR3 sequence reads: CASSPRAGSYEQYF. The CDR3 DNA follows: TGTGCCAGCAGCCCGAGGGCTGGGTCCTACGAGCAGTACTTC. This chain connects TRBV3-1 (or the pseudogene TRBV3-2) to TRBJ2-7; D is perhaps TRBD2 (5 bases). This CDR3 has 14 amino acids. In germline, CDR1 is LGHDT, CDR2 YNNKEL (reference sequence). The V end was cut by 4 bases, the J end by 1 base, with 11 bases between.

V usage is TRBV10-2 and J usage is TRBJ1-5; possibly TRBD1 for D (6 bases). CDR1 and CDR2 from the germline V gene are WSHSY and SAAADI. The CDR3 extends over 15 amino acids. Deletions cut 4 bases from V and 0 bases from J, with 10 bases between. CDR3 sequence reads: CASSATGNSNQPQHF. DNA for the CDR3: TGCGCCAGCAGTGCAACAGGGAATAGCAATCAGCCCCAGCATTTT.

CDR3 nucleotides: TGCGCCAGCCCTATTGCACAGGGAGGGACCGGGGAGCTGTTTTTT. Its translation: CASPIAQGGTGELFF. The chain employs TRBV10-2 and TRBJ2-2; TRBD2 is a possible D gene (7 bases). This CDR3 contains 15 residues. Germline V gives CDR1 WSHSY, CDR2 SAAADI. V lost 8 bases and J lost 5, with 18 bases in between.

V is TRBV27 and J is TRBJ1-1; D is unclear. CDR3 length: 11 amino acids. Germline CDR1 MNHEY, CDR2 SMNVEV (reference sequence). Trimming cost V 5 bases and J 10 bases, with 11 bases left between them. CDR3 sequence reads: CASSIYGRAFF. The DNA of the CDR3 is TGTGCCAGCAGTATCTACGGGAGAGCTTTCTTT.

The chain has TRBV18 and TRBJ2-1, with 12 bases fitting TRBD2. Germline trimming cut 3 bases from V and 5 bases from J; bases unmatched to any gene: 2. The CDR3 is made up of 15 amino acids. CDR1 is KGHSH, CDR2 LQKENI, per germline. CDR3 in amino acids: CASSPRLAGDNEQFF. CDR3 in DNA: TGTGCCAGCTCACCCAGACTAGCGGGGGACAATGAGCAGTTCTTC.

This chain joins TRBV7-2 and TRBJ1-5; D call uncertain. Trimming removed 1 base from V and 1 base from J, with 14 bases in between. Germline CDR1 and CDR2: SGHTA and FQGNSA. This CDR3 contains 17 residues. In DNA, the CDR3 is TGTGCCAGCAGCTTAGTCCCCGTGGCCGAAAGCAATCAGCCCCAGCATTTT. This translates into CASSLVPVAESNQPQHF. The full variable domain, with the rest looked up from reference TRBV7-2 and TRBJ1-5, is GAGVSQSPSNKVTEKGKDVELRCDPISGHTALYWYRQSLGQGLEFLIYFQGNSAPDKSGLPSDRFSAERTGGSVSTLTIQRTQQEDSAVYLCASSLVPVAESNQPQHFGDGTRLSIL.